The 29 T cell receptor beta chains given below trace back to one sample, sequenced in a study. TCRdb reprocessed the 5' RACE reads via MiXCR and lists one record per CDR3 protein. The sample holds under 60,000 distinct CDR3 sequences; 28% are singletons and the top ten take under 2.5%. Sequencing input: naive CD4+ T cells sorted from blood. Indicated subset: naive CD4+ T cells, CD4+CD45RA+CD25-. Receptor source: a female donor with breast cancer.

This clonotype was picked up a small number of times. The J gene is TRBJ1-6, the V gene TRBV6-5; TRBD1 is a possible D gene (6 bases). The V gene lost 7 bases and the J gene lost 3 bases, with 10 bases spanning the gap. This CDR3 region has 14 residues. The V gene's germline CDR1 is MNHEY and CDR2 SVGAGI. The CDR3 loop is CASKDSNYNSPLHF. The CDR3 coding sequence is TGTGCCAGCAAGGACAGTAACTATAATTCACCCCTCCACTTT.

The chain has TRBV4-1 and TRBJ2-3, with a tentative D call TRBD1 (5 bases). The V and J ends lost 0 bases and 7 bases respectively, with 14 bases between them. The CDR3 runs to 15 residues. Germline CDR1 and CDR2: MGHRA and YSYEKL. The CDR3 nucleotides are TGCGCCAGCAGCCAAGATGGGGCTAGATGGAATACGCAGTATTTT. Translating it yields CASSQDGARWNTQYF.

In this sample, this clonotype turned up once. V usage is TRBV5-1 and J usage is TRBJ2-1; D call uncertain. The V end lost 4 bases, the J end lost 8 bases, and 16 bases lay between the germline ends. The CDR3 loop spans 14 amino acids. Germline CDR1 reads SGHRS; CDR2 reads YFSETQ. CDR3 loop: CASSGNIAGDEQFF. CDR3 nucleotides: TGCGCCAGCAGCGGAAATATAGCCGGCGATGAGCAGTTCTTC.

The V gene is TRBV20-1, the J gene TRBJ1-2; possible D gene TRBD1, 6 bases. This CDR3 has 13 amino acids. Germline CDR1 and CDR2: DFQATT and SNEGSKA (reference sequence). The ends were cut back, 4 bases at V and 5 bases at J, with 14 bases in the middle. The CDR3 spells CSATAGTPYGYTF. CDR3 DNA sequence: TGCAGTGCTACTGCCGGGACACCTTATGGCTACACCTTC.

On this clonotype: A junction boundary mismatches the germline segment, possibly from a read error. The chain uses TRBV20-1 and TRBJ2-2; possibly TRBD2 for D (5 bases). The CDR3 is made up of 14 amino acids. The germline CDR1 and CDR2 sequences are DFQATT and SNEGSKA (reference sequence). The CDR3: CSAPAVMNTGELFF. CDR3 coding DNA: TGCAGTGCCCCAGCGGTTATGAACACCGGGGAGCTGTTTTTC.

The chain employs TRBV5-4 and TRBJ2-3; 12 bases are a match to TRBD1. Trimming at V came to 5 bases and at J to 6 bases, leaving 16 bases not matched to a gene. CDR1 SGHNT and CDR2 YYREEE come from the germline V gene (reference sequence). CDR3 length equals 18 residues. CDR3 sequence reads: CASSSGTGGNKRGDTQYF. The CDR3 region has the DNA TGTGCCAGCAGTTCCGGGACAGGGGGCAATAAGCGTGGGGATACGCAGTATTTT.

The chain has TRBV20-1 and TRBJ2-3, with D hard to call. CDR1 is DFQATT, CDR2 SNEGSKA, per germline (reference sequence). V was pared by 0 bases and J by 4 bases, with 11 bases between. There are 14 residues in the CDR3. The CDR3 here is CSAREGLVADTQYF. CDR3 nucleotides: TGCAGTGCTAGAGAGGGCCTCGTGGCAGATACGCAGTATTTT.

The chain combines TRBV6-1 with TRBJ1-2; maybe TRBD1 (5 bases). This CDR3 is 15 amino acids long. Germline V gives CDR1 MNHNS, CDR2 SASEGT. Deletions cut 8 bases from V and 1 base from J, with 17 bases between. In DNA, the CDR3 is TGTGCCAGCGGTCCGGTTGGGGGTCGTAACTATGGCTACACCTTC. Translated: CASGPVGGRNYGYTF.

CDR3: CASQSKEAFF. DNA of the CDR3: TGTGCCAGCCAGAGTAAAGAAGCTTTCTTT. The gene calls are TRBV6-6 and TRBJ1-1; D gene uncertain. The CDR3 loop spans 10 amino acids. V lost 8 bases, J lost 8 bases, and 9 bases lay in between. Germline loops: CDR1 MNHNY, CDR2 SVGAGI (reference sequence).

This clonotype was seen only a few times. The CDR3 reads CASVSLGTEAFF. The CDR3 region has the DNA TGTGCCAGCGTCTCCCTGGGCACTGAAGCTTTCTTT. This chain links TRBV3-1 with TRBJ1-1; no clear D. This CDR3 contains 12 residues. V lost 8 bases and J lost 4, with 11 bases in between. CDR1 and CDR2 from the germline V gene are LGHDT and YNNKEL (reference sequence).

This clonotype turned up a few times. The rearrangement links TRBV3-1 to TRBJ1-3; TRBD1 is a possible D gene (5 bases). CDR1 LGHDT and CDR2 YNNKEL come from the germline V gene (reference sequence). This CDR3 has 13 amino acids. Trimming removed 6 bases at V and 6 bases at J, with 12 bases between. The CDR3 coding sequence is TGTGCCAGCAGGCAGACAGCCGAAAACACCATATATTTT. Translation gives CASRQTAENTIYF.

In the case of this clonotype: A much larger clone differs by one base, so this may be a read error. The V call is TRBV5-1, the J call TRBJ1-2; D call uncertain. CDR3 length: 14 amino acids. In germline, CDR1 is SGHRS, CDR2 YFSETQ. Deletions cut 2 bases from V and 0 bases from J, with 8 bases between. This CDR3 reads CASSLRGANYGYTF. In nucleotides, the CDR3 is TGCGCCAGCAGCTTACGGGGAGCTAACTATGGCTACACCTTC. The full variable domain, with the rest looked up from reference TRBV5-1 and TRBJ1-2, is KAGVTQTPRYLIKTRGQQVTLSCSPISGHRSVSWYQQTPGQGLQFLFEYFSETQRNKGNFPGRFSGRQFSNSRSEMNVSTLELGDSALYLCASSLRGANYGYTFGSGTRLTVV.

This clonotype was picked up a small number of times. The chain is built from TRBV29-1 and TRBJ1-1; D is ambiguous. Germline values: CDR1 SQVTM, CDR2 ANQGSEA. The CDR3 totals 13 residues. Trimming left V 4 bases short and J 0 bases short, with 9 bases between. CDR3 loop: CSVGDNLNTEAFF. The CDR3, as DNA: TGCAGCGTTGGTGACAACCTGAACACTGAAGCTTTCTTT.

The chain employs TRBV5-1 and TRBJ2-5; D is uncertain. The germline V gene has CDR1 SGHRS and CDR2 YFSETQ. The length of the CDR3 is 14 residues. V was cut by 1 base and J by 0 bases, with 7 bases left in between. The CDR3 region is CASSLRPDQETQYF. The CDR3 nucleotides read TGCGCCAGCAGCTTGAGACCGGACCAAGAGACCCAGTACTTC.

In its sample, this clonotype was seen once. The chain links TRBV2 to TRBJ2-1, with 10 bases fitting TRBD2. Per the germline V gene, CDR1 is SNHLY and CDR2 is FYNNEI. There are 15 residues in the CDR3. V lost 7 bases, J lost 8 bases, and 11 bases stayed unmatched. DNA of the CDR3: TGTGCCAGCAAAGAACTTCTAGCGGGAGACTATGAGCAGTTCTTC. Translation: CASKELLAGDYEQFF. Drawing the rest from reference TRBV2 and TRBJ2-1, the complete variable domain is EPEVTQTPSHQVTQMGQEVILRCVPISNHLYFYWYRQILGQKVEFLVSFYNNEISEKSEIFDDQFSVERPDGSNFTLKIRSTKLEDSAMYFCASKELLAGDYEQFFGPGTRLTVL.

This clonotype was seen ten or more times. The chain employs TRBV6-2 or TRBV6-3 and TRBJ2-5; 8 nucleotides align to TRBD1. CDR1 is MNHEY, CDR2 SVGEGT, per germline. This CDR3 comprises 14 residues. Trimming took 7 bases from V and 2 from J; bases not matched to a gene: 6. The CDR3 DNA is TGTGCCAGCACCCCACGGACAGGGCAAGAGACCCAGTACTTC. The encoded protein is CASTPRTGQETQYF.

About this clonotype: A much larger clone lies one base from this, so it may be a read error. J is TRBJ1-1 and V is TRBV9; D is uncertain. CDR1 is SGDLS, CDR2 YYNGEE, per germline. The V gene lost 4 bases and the J gene lost 1 base, with 8 bases spanning the gap. This CDR3 spans 13 amino acids. The CDR3 region has the DNA TGTGCCAGCAGCCCTACAACGAACACTGAAGCTTTCTTT. This translates into CASSPTTNTEAFF.

This chain connects TRBV5-6 to TRBJ2-7; D gene ambiguous. Germline assignment: CDR1 SGHDT and CDR2 YYEEEE. The CDR3 spans 15 residues. The ends were cut back, 2 bases at V and 5 bases at J, with 17 bases in the middle. CDR3 region: CASSFLTLGYDEQYF. Written as DNA, the CDR3 is TGTGCCAGCAGCTTCCTAACCTTGGGATACGACGAGCAGTACTTC. The full variable domain, completed using reference TRBV5-6 and TRBJ2-7, is DAGVTQSPTHLIKTRGQQVTLRCSPKSGHDTVSWYQQALGQGPQFIFQYYEEEERQRGNFPDRFSGHQFPNYSSELNVNALLLGDSALYLCASSFLTLGYDEQYFGPGTRLTVT.

The rearrangement uses TRBV2 and TRBJ2-7, with 9 bases that match TRBD2. With V trimmed by 5 bases and J by 4 bases, 12 bases remained unmatched. This CDR3 region has 16 residues. The germline CDR1 and CDR2 sequences are SNHLY and FYNNEI. CDR3 bases: TGTGCCAGCAGTACTGATCCGGGACTAGCCTTTTACGAGCAGTACTTC. Its protein product is CASSTDPGLAFYEQYF.

This clonotype was found a few times. The chain couples TRBV5-5 to TRBJ2-7; 9 bases agree with TRBD1. Germline CDR1 is SGHKS and CDR2 is YYEKEE (reference sequence). The CDR3 consists of 16 residues. The V and J ends lost 4 bases and 5 bases, in that order; junction bases with no gene match: 13. The DNA of the CDR3 is TGTGCCAGCAGCCGTATAATCGGGACAGGGACGAACGAGCAGTACTTC. This codes for CASSRIIGTGTNEQYF.

In this sample, this clonotype turned up a few times. The chain uses TRBV9 and TRBJ1-3, with unresolved D. Trimming took 0 bases from V and 0 from J, leaving 10 bases between them. This CDR3 has 16 amino acids. Germline loops: CDR1 SGDLS, CDR2 YYNGEE. CDR3 protein: CASSVAQRVSGNTIYF. In nucleotides, the CDR3 is TGTGCCAGCAGCGTAGCGCAGAGAGTCTCTGGAAACACCATATATTTT.

The gene calls are TRBV20-1 and TRBJ2-1, with TRBD2 matching over 7 bases. The V segment lost 0 bases and the J segment 5 bases; nucleotides outside the gene matches: 19. This CDR3 spans 19 amino acids. Germline CDR1 and CDR2: DFQATT and SNEGSKA (reference sequence). The CDR3 sequence: CSARDPLTCGRVTHNEQFF. The CDR3 bases are TGCAGTGCTAGAGACCCCTTGACTTGCGGGAGAGTGACTCACAATGAGCAGTTCTTC.

The chain links TRBV7-9 to TRBJ1-3; TRBD1 is a possible D gene (6 bases). The CDR3 sequence is 15 residues long. Trimming stripped 7 bases from V and 0 bases from J, with 13 bases between. In germline, CDR1 is SEHNR, CDR2 FQNEAQ (reference sequence). This chain's CDR3 is CASTATGSSGNTIYF. Here the CDR3 DNA reads TGTGCCAGCACAGCGACAGGATCCTCTGGAAACACCATATATTTT.

About this clonotype itself: A much larger clone lies one base from this, so it may be a read error. This chain joins TRBV29-1 and TRBJ1-5; 8 nucleotides align to TRBD1. The CDR3 runs to 12 residues. With V trimmed by 8 bases and J by 5 bases, 5 bases remained unmatched. The germline CDR1 and CDR2 sequences are SQVTM and ANQGSEA. As DNA, the CDR3 is TGCAGCACCAAACAGGGGGATCAGCCCCAGCATTTT. It is translated as CSTKQGDQPQHF. Full variable domain (rest looked up from reference TRBV29-1 and TRBJ1-5): SAVISQKPSRDICQRGTSLTIQCQVDSQVTMMFWYRQQPGQSLTLIATANQGSEATYESGFVIDKFPISRPNLTFSTLTVSNMSPEDSSIYLCSTKQGDQPQHFGDGTRLSIL.

This clonotype was detected a few times. The chain couples TRBV2 to TRBJ2-2, with TRBD2 matching over 10 bases. The CDR3 runs to 15 residues. In germline, CDR1 is SNHLY, CDR2 FYNNEI. With 4 bases clipped from V and 3 bases from J, the junction kept 2 bases outside the gene matches. CDR3 nucleotide sequence: TGTGCCAGCAGTGCCCTAGCGGGAGACACCGGGGAGCTGTTTTTT. Residues: CASSALAGDTGELFF.

This clonotype was observed a handful of times. The V gene is TRBV5-1, the J gene TRBJ1-6; D is perhaps TRBD1 (6 bases). The CDR3 has 15 residues. Germline V gene lookup returns CDR1 SGHRS and CDR2 YFSETQ. V gave up 0 bases and J gave up 9 bases, with 13 bases separating them. As DNA, the CDR3 is TGCGCCAGCAGCTTGGAGGGGGTGAACACTTCACCCCTCCACTTT. As protein: CASSLEGVNTSPLHF.

In this sample, this clonotype turned up a few times. This CDR3 reads CASSQDAGTKTQYF. The CDR3 region has the DNA TGCGCCAGCAGCCAAGACGCCGGGACGAAGACCCAGTACTTC. This chain uses TRBV4-1 with TRBJ2-5; TRBD1 or TRBD2 may be the D gene (5 bases each). CDR1 and CDR2 from the germline V gene are MGHRA and YSYEKL. Trimming stripped 0 bases from V and 6 bases from J, with 11 bases between. This CDR3 has 14 amino acids.

This clonotype was counted a single time. The missing conserved phenylalanine or tryptophan at the end of this CDR3 makes a read error likely. The chain has TRBV7-9 and TRBJ2-3; D perhaps matches TRBD2 (6 bases). Trimming cost V 4 bases and J 4 bases, with 12 bases left between them. The CDR3 extends over 14 amino acids. Germline assignment: CDR1 SEHNR and CDR2 FQNEAQ (reference sequence). This CDR3 reads CASSSFGGPDTQYS. CDR3 nucleotides: TGTGCCAGCAGCTCTTTCGGGGGTCCAGATACGCAGTATTCT.

This clonotype was seen a handful of times. The CDR3 reads CASSYLSGSSLGEQFF. As DNA, the CDR3 is TGTGCCAGCAGTTACCTAAGCGGGAGTTCGCTCGGTGAGCAGTTCTTC. This chain joins TRBV6-5 and TRBJ2-1, with TRBD2 matching 8 bases. The CDR3 is 16 residues long. V gave up 2 bases and J gave up 9 bases; unmatched junction bases: 12. Germline CDR1 is MNHEY and CDR2 is SVGAGI.